The entry below describes one T cell receptor (beta chain). Per germline, CDR1 MNHNY and CDR2 SVGAGI (reference sequence). The V end was cut by 5 bases, the J end by 2 bases, with 16 bases between. This CDR3 region has 16 residues. These data belong to a study of blood T cell repertoires in COVID-19. About the research overall: Acute-phase and convalescent COVID-19 samples originated in the United States, Italy and Spain. PBMCs, B-cell-depleted T cells, or T cells provided the cDNA or gDNA that made up the material.

As processed by the authors: From reference gene primer amplification, estimates of nucleated cell counts were derived. The protocol was immunoSEQ multiplex PCR, while the TCRdb copy is restricted to in-frame clones and leaves out a portion. Clone size and the V and J calls come from that table; the DNA yielded D and trimming. The sample consists of about 230,000 clones, approximately 83% of them appearing once. The V call is TRBV6-6, the J call TRBJ1-3; D remains ambiguous. The sequenced material came from peripheral blood. The receptor was isolated from a woman aged 45-65 years with acute or convalescent COVID-19. The CDR3 DNA follows: TGTGCCAGCAGTCAACGGGAGGTGCAGGCTGGAAACACCATATATTTT. Protein product: CASSQREVQAGNTIYF.